This TCR beta chain was captured by sequencing in a study of TIL therapy for anti-PD-1-resistant metastatic lung cancer. With 4 bases clipped from V and 7 bases from J, the junction kept 10 bases outside the gene matches. Germline CDR1 reads SGHRS; CDR2 reads YFSETQ. The CDR3 is made up of 14 amino acids. The libraries were made with immunoSEQ v3. Assay used: immunoSEQ multiplex PCR; TCRdb lists only in-frame clones, some missing. The data contain some 60,000 clones, 69% of them singletons. The sample's time point: pre-treatment sample, taken before nivolumab and TIL therapy. The sequence derives from a person between 30 and 79 years old with non-small cell lung cancer. The sequenced sample was blood, obtained at baseline. The chain recombines TRBV5-1 with TRBJ2-5; TRBD1 agrees at 7 bases. Here the CDR3 DNA reads TGCGCCAGCAGCCCCCGGAATGCAGGGGGGACCCAGTACTTC. Protein product: CASSPRNAGGTQYF.